The 27 T cell receptor beta chains in this list originate from one sample, sequenced in a study of beta chain features in type 1 diabetes. Of the isolated RNA, all was reverse transcribed, and so the sequenced material was expressed TCRB transcripts. The method was immunoSEQ multiplex PCR; TCRdb's version includes in-frame clones alone and lacks a portion of them. The table records about 130,000 clones, approximately 9.2% of them present only once. Specimen: central memory CD4+ T cells from blood. Every receptor here comes from a man aged 18 to 29 in good health.

In its sample, this clone was seen many times. The gene calls are TRBV29-1 and TRBJ1-2; 12 bases agree with TRBD1. The V and J ends lost 6 bases and 2 bases, in that order; junction bases with no gene match: 7. The CDR3 is made up of 15 amino acids. Germline V gene sequence: CDR1 SQVTM, CDR2 ANQGSEA. The CDR3 loop reads CSVRDRGQSNYGYTF. CDR3 coding DNA: TGCAGCGTGAGGGACAGGGGGCAGAGCAACTATGGCTACACCTTC.

V usage is TRBV10-2 and J usage is TRBJ2-4; possibly TRBD1 for D (6 bases). The germline V gene has CDR1 WSHSY and CDR2 SAAADI. The V and J ends lost 3 bases and 15 bases respectively, with 12 bases between them. The CDR3 spans 11 residues. The CDR3 DNA sequence: TGCGCCAGCAGTGACACAGGGCGTGGGTACTTC. Protein: CASSDTGRGYF.

The rearrangement joins TRBV10-3 to TRBJ1-5, with 9 positions matching TRBD1. Germline V gives CDR1 ENHRY, CDR2 SYGVKD. The CDR3 consists of 16 residues. J lost 3 bases, V lost 0 bases, and 3 bases had no gene match. The CDR3 sequence: CAISESGQGTNQPQHF. The CDR3 coding sequence is TGTGCCATCAGTGAGTCGGGACAGGGTACCAATCAGCCCCAGCATTTT.

The chain employs TRBV15 and TRBJ2-5, with 10 positions matching TRBD1. The V and J ends lost 5 bases and 1 base, in that order; junction bases with no gene match: 4. The CDR3 sequence is 15 residues long. CDR1 LNHNV and CDR2 YYDKDF come from the germline V gene (reference sequence). Written as DNA, the CDR3 is TGTGCCACCAGCGGATGGACAGGGGGCCAAGAGACCCAGTACTTC. It translates to CATSGWTGGQETQYF. Full variable domain (remainder filled in from reference TRBV15 and TRBJ2-5): DAMVIQNPRYQVTQFGKPVTLSCSQTLNHNVMYWYQQKSSQAPKLLFHYYDKDFNNEADTPDNFQSRRPNTSFCFLDIRSPGLGDTAMYLCATSGWTGGQETQYFGPGTRLLVL.

A few counts support this clone. The rearrangement links TRBV16 to TRBJ2-6; D is perhaps TRBD1 (6 bases). This CDR3 has 14 residues. Trimming took off 4 bases at V and 4 bases at J, with 8 bases between the two ends. Germline values: CDR1 KGHSY, CDR2 FQNENV. For the CDR3, the DNA is TGTGCCAGCAGCCCAGGGACAGGGGCCAACGTCCTGACTTTC. Translation: CASSPGTGANVLTF.

This clone was seen a handful of times. V gene TRBV4-3 combines with J gene TRBJ2-3; D not certain. The V and J ends lost 0 bases and 4 bases respectively, with 8 bases between them. The germline V gene has CDR1 LGHNA and CDR2 YSLEER. This CDR3 is built from 14 residues. CDR3: CASSQDPRSDTQYF. The CDR3 region has the DNA TGCGCCAGCAGCCAAGATCCTAGATCAGATACGCAGTATTTT.

The V gene is TRBV19, the J gene TRBJ2-4, with D uncertain. This CDR3 has 13 residues. The V and J ends lost 9 bases and 0 bases respectively, with 9 bases between them. CDR1 LNHDA and CDR2 SQIVND come from the germline V gene (reference sequence). In DNA, the CDR3 is TGTGCCAGGTTTCAGATAGCCAAAAACATTCAGTACTTC. Its translation is CARFQIAKNIQYF.

This clone was counted only a few times. This chain joins TRBV9 and TRBJ2-1; 11 bases are a match to TRBD2. The CDR3 is made up of 16 amino acids. The J segment lost 2 bases and the V segment lost 4 bases, leaving 5 bases of the junction unmatched. The germline V gene encodes CDR1 SGDLS and CDR2 YYNGEE. The CDR3 is CASSFRLAGTYNEQFF. Here the CDR3 DNA reads TGTGCCAGCAGCTTTCGACTAGCGGGGACCTACAATGAGCAGTTCTTC.

The chain employs TRBV2 and TRBJ2-7, with D perhaps matching TRBD1 (6 bases). Trimming stripped 4 bases from V and 3 bases from J, with 7 bases between. Germline CDR1 is SNHLY and CDR2 is FYNNEI. CDR3 length: 12 amino acids. The CDR3 DNA sequence: TGTGCCAGCAGTGGGGACAACTACGAGCAGTACTTC. This translates into CASSGDNYEQYF.

This clone has just a few counts. DNA for the CDR3: TGCGCCAGCAGCACCGAAACAGCGGGGCAGCAGTTCTTC. It encodes CASSTETAGQQFF. J is TRBJ2-1 and V is TRBV5-1, with 7 nucleotides matching TRBD2. V lost 4 bases, J lost 11 bases, and 9 bases stayed unmatched. Germline V gene sequence: CDR1 SGHRS, CDR2 YFSETQ. This CDR3 contains 13 residues.

V and J are TRBV7-8 and TRBJ2-6, with D possibly being TRBD1 (6 bases). This CDR3 is built from 15 residues. V dropped 5 bases and J dropped 3 bases, with 11 bases sitting between them. CDR1 is SGHVS and CDR2 is FQNEAQ in the germline V gene. DNA of the CDR3: TGTGCCAGCAGCCTTGACAGGTTTGGGGCCAACGTCCTGACTTTC. Amino acid sequence: CASSLDRFGANVLTF.

The chain couples TRBV18 to TRBJ1-2; TRBD1 agrees at 7 bases. Germline assignment: CDR1 KGHSH and CDR2 LQKENI. The CDR3 is made up of 14 amino acids. Germline trimming cut 2 bases from V and 13 bases from J; bases unmatched to any gene: 13. The CDR3 protein is CASSPTKGTASSTF. CDR3 nucleotide sequence: TGTGCCAGCTCACCAACCAAGGGGACAGCGAGTAGCACCTTC.

The CDR3 bases are TGTGCCAGCCCTCGGTTGGGACATGAGACAGATACGCAGTATTTT. It specifies CASPRLGHETDTQYF. This sequence joins TRBV11-3 and TRBJ2-3, with D possibly TRBD1 on 6 matching bases. The CDR3 contains 15 residues. The V and J ends lost 8 bases and 3 bases respectively, with 18 bases between them. Looked up from germline, CDR1 is SGHNT and CDR2 is YENEEA.

The chain employs TRBV18 and TRBJ1-6; TRBD1 aligns across 7 bases. The J segment lost 4 bases and the V segment lost 6 bases, leaving 3 bases of the junction unmatched. Per germline, CDR1 KGHSH and CDR2 LQKENI. The CDR3 totals 14 residues. The CDR3 is CASSRQGYNSPLHF. The CDR3 DNA is TGTGCCAGCTCGCGACAGGGATATAATTCACCCCTCCACTTT.

This clone has just a few counts. Other DNA sequences in the sample encode the same CDR3. The chain links TRBV7-9 to TRBJ1-3, with 8 bases lining up with TRBD1. V lost 1 base and J lost 1; bases outside the gene matches: 0. The CDR3 has 15 residues. Germline-derived CDR1 and CDR2 are SEHNR and FQNEAQ (reference sequence). The CDR3 loop is CASSLGTGSGNTIYF. The CDR3 region has the DNA TGTGCCAGCAGCTTAGGGACAGGGTCTGGAAACACCATATATTTT.

This clone was seen many times. This chain uses TRBV30 with TRBJ2-7; no clear D. V lost 0 bases, J lost 4 bases, and 10 bases lay in between. Germline V gene sequence: CDR1 GTSNPN, CDR2 SVGIG (reference sequence). The CDR3 spans 13 residues. CDR3 DNA sequence: TGTGCCTGGAGTGTGGAGATATCATACGAGCAGTACTTC. Encoded protein: CAWSVEISYEQYF.

A remark on this clone: Its ends do not fully match the called genes, so a read error is possible. The chain joins TRBV6-1 to TRBJ1-2; tentative D call: TRBD1 (5 bases). CDR1 is MNHNS and CDR2 is SASEGT in the germline V gene. The length of the CDR3 is 16 residues. CDR3 amino acids: CASREARAGSHGGYTF. The CDR3 nucleotides are TGTGCCAGCAGAGAAGCCAGGGCGGGAAGCCATGGTGGCTACACCTTC.

This clone was detected only a few times. The V call is TRBV19, the J call TRBJ2-6, with 10 bases matching TRBD1. V shed 6 bases, J shed 0 bases, and the junction held 2 bases outside the gene matches. The CDR3 runs to 16 residues. The germline V gene encodes CDR1 LNHDA and CDR2 SQIVND (reference sequence). CDR3 loop: CASRRTGGSGANVLTF. As DNA, the CDR3 is TGTGCCAGTAGAAGGACAGGGGGCTCTGGGGCCAACGTCCTGACTTTC.

This chain uses TRBV27 with TRBJ2-5; possibly TRBD1 for D (7 bases). Germline V gene data show CDR1 as MNHEY and CDR2 as SMNVEV (reference sequence). There are 16 residues in the CDR3. V lost 3 bases, J lost 4 bases, and 18 bases lay in between. DNA of the CDR3: TGTGCCAGCAGTTTCCGGACAGGACGCGGGGCAGAGACCCAGTACTTC. Translation gives CASSFRTGRGAETQYF.

This clone was seen a few times. J is TRBJ2-1 and V is TRBV5-1; TRBD1 matches at 7 bases. In germline, CDR1 is SGHRS, CDR2 YFSETQ. J was trimmed by 3 bases and V by 0 bases; bases with no gene match: 0. The CDR3 is 14 residues long. The CDR3 loop reads CASSLGQGYNEQFF. The CDR3, as DNA: TGCGCCAGCAGCTTGGGACAGGGCTACAATGAGCAGTTCTTC.

CDR3: CASSLRAGGLTDTQYF. In DNA, the CDR3 is TGTGCCAGCAGCCTCCGGGCAGGGGGCCTCACAGATACGCAGTATTTT. The gene calls are TRBV5-4 and TRBJ2-3; 8 nucleotides align to TRBD1. Germline V CDR1 and CDR2: SGHNT, YYREEE (reference sequence). The CDR3 is made up of 16 amino acids. The J segment lost 2 bases and the V segment lost 4 bases, leaving 9 bases of the junction unmatched. Based on the CDR3 plus reference TRBV5-4 and TRBJ2-3, the full variable domain is ETGVTQSPTHLIKTRGQQVTLRCSSQSGHNTVSWYQQALGQGPQFIFQYYREEENGRGNFPPRFSGLQFPNYSSELNVNALELDDSALYLCASSLRAGGLTDTQYFGPGTRLTVL.

V usage is TRBV7-9 and J usage is TRBJ2-3; 7 bases align to TRBD1. The trim removed 4 bases at V and 3 bases at J, leaving 7 bases unmatched. CDR3 size: 15 residues. CDR1 SEHNR and CDR2 FQNEAQ come from the germline V gene (reference sequence). As DNA, the CDR3 is TGTGCCAGCAGCTCGGGACAGTATGGTACAGATACGCAGTATTTT. Residues: CASSSGQYGTDTQYF.

The chain uses TRBV4-3 and TRBJ2-6, with TRBD1 matching 8 bases. CDR3 length: 19 amino acids. Per the germline V gene, CDR1 is LGHNA and CDR2 is YSLEER. V was pared by 2 bases and J by 1 base, with 10 bases of the junction left unmatched. CDR3 region: CASSQSPDRVGSGANVLTF. For the CDR3, the DNA is TGCGCCAGCAGCCAAAGCCCGGACAGGGTTGGATCTGGGGCCAACGTCCTGACTTTC.

The genes are TRBV5-1 and TRBJ1-1; 8 positions match TRBD1. V gave up 4 bases and J gave up 4 bases; unmatched junction bases: 6. Germline CDR1 SGHRS, CDR2 YFSETQ. CDR3 length: 14 amino acids. As DNA, the CDR3 is TGCGCCAGCAGCCCACGACAGGGGTCCACTGAAGCTTTCTTT. Residues: CASSPRQGSTEAFF. The whole variable domain, filled in from reference TRBV5-1 and TRBJ1-1, reads KAGVTQTPRYLIKTRGQQVTLSCSPISGHRSVSWYQQTPGQGLQFLFEYFSETQRNKGNFPGRFSGRQFSNSRSEMNVSTLELGDSALYLCASSPRQGSTEAFFGQGTRLTVV.

The sample holds a few counts of this clone. The V call is TRBV7-2, the J call TRBJ2-3; 9 positions agree with TRBD2. From germline, CDR1 is SGHTA and CDR2 FQGNSA. CDR3 length equals 17 residues. V trimming: 0 bases; J trimming: 3 bases; junction bases outside the gene matches: 7. The CDR3 is CASSLALLAGYTDTQYF. The CDR3 coding sequence is TGTGCCAGCAGCTTAGCGCTTCTAGCGGGGTATACAGATACGCAGTATTTT.

This chain connects TRBV5-6 to TRBJ1-2, with 9 bases matching TRBD1. This CDR3 spans 14 amino acids. Trimming cost V 0 bases and J 8 bases; bases outside gene matches: 5. CDR1 is SGHDT and CDR2 is YYEEEE in the germline V gene. DNA for the CDR3: TGTGCCAGCAGCTTGGAACAGGGGGCGAGAGGCTACACCTTC. Protein sequence: CASSLEQGARGYTF.

A few counts support this clone. This chain connects TRBV5-4 to TRBJ1-4; tentative D call: TRBD1 (6 bases). V gave up 4 bases and J gave up 3 bases, with 13 bases separating them. This CDR3 is 15 amino acids long. The germline V gene has CDR1 SGHNT and CDR2 YYREEE (reference sequence). CDR3 nucleotide sequence: TGTGCCAGCAGCCCCGGGGGGGCGTCTAATGAAAAACTGTTTTTT. This translates into CASSPGGASNEKLFF. The variable domain in full, completed from reference TRBV5-4 and TRBJ1-4, reads ETGVTQSPTHLIKTRGQQVTLRCSSQSGHNTVSWYQQALGQGPQFIFQYYREEENGRGNFPPRFSGLQFPNYSSELNVNALELDDSALYLCASSPGGASNEKLFFGSGTQLSVL.